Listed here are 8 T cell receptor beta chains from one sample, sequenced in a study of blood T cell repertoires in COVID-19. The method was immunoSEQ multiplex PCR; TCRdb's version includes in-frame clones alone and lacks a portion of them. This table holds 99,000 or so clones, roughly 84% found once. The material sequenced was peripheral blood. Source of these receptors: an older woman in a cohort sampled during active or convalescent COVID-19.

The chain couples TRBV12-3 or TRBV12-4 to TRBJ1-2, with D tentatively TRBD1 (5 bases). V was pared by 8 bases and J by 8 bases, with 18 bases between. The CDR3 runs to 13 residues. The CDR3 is CASGGTGSDGYTF. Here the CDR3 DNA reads TGTGCCAGCGGTGGAACAGGATCCGACGGCTACACCTTC.

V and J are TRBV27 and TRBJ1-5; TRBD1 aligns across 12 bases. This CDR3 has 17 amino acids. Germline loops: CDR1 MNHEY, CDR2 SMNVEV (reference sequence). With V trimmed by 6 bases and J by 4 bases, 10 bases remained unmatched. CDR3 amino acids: CASSHGDRGRGNQPQHF. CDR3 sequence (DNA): TGTGCCAGCAGCCACGGGGACAGGGGGCGAGGAAATCAGCCCCAGCATTTT.

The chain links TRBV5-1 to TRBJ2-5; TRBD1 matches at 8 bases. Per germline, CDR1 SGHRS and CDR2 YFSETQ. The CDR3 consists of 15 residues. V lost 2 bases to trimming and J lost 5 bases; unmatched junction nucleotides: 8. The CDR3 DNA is TGCGCCAGCAGCTTAGGGACAGGTCTAAGCGAGACCCAGTACTTC. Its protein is CASSLGTGLSETQYF.

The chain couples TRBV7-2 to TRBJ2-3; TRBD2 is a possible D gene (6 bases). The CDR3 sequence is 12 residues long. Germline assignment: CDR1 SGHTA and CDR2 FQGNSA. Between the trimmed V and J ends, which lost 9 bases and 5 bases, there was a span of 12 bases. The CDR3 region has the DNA TGTGCCAGGTCTGTGGGGGGAGATACGCAGTATTTT. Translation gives CARSVGGDTQYF.

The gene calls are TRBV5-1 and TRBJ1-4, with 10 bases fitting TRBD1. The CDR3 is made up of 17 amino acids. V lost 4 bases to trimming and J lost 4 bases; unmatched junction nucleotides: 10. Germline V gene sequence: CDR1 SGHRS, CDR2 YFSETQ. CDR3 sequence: CASSPMTGGDGNEKLFF. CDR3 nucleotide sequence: TGCGCCAGCAGCCCGATGACAGGGGGCGACGGTAATGAAAAACTGTTTTTT.

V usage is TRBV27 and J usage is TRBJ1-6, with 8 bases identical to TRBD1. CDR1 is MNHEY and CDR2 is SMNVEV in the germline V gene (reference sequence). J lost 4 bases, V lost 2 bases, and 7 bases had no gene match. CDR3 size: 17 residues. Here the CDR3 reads CASSLNQQGGYNSPLHF. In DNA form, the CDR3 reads TGTGCCAGCAGTTTAAATCAACAGGGGGGATATAATTCACCCCTCCACTTT.

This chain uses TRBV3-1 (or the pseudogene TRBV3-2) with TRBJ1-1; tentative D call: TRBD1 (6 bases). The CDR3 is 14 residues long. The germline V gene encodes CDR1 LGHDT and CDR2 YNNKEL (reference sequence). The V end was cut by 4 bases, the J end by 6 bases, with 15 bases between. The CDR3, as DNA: TGTGCCAGCAGCCTCTTAGGGGGGGACCCTGAAGCTTTCTTT. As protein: CASSLLGGDPEAFF.

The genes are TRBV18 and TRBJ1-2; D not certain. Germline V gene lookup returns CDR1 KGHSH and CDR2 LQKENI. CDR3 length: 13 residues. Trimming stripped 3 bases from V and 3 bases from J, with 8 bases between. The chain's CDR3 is CASSPSGDYGYTF. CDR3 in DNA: TGTGCCAGCTCACCGAGCGGGGACTATGGCTACACCTTC.